Listed here are 13 T cell receptor beta chains from one sample, sequenced in a study of T cells expressing NK-cell markers. TCRdb re-called the 5' RACE reads; every CDR3 protein appears as one record, without DNA. This repertoire comprises about 400,000 distinct CDR3 sequences; its ten largest clones make up about 10%. The specimen sequenced was blood T cells: a sorted CD56 or NKG2C T cell subset, CD4+ or CD8+ T cells, or bulk PBMC T cells (not recorded which). The receptors derive from a woman aged 50 to 60 in good health.

The rearrangement uses TRBV25-1 and TRBJ2-7; TCRdb reports TRBD2, a call that lacks DNA to check it against. This CDR3 is built from 14 residues. Germline V gene sequence: CDR1 MGHDK, CDR2 SYGVNS. CDR3 sequence reads: CASTGLPDSYEQYF.

The chain couples TRBV5-1 to TRBJ1-1; TCRdb selects TRBD1, and the lack of DNA leaves this call unchecked. This CDR3 has 16 amino acids. The germline gives CDR1 SGHRS, CDR2 YFSETQ. The CDR3 sequence is CASSPGGSLMNTEAFF.

The gene calls are TRBV5-1 and TRBJ2-1; TCRdb outputs TRBD1, but without DNA this stays unchecked. CDR1 and CDR2 from the germline V gene are SGHRS and YFSETQ. The CDR3 covers 14 residues. CDR3: CASSDPGGKVEQFF.

The genes are TRBV4-1 and TRBJ2-7; checking the TCRdb D call of TRBD1 is not possible without DNA. Germline-derived CDR1 and CDR2 are MGHRA and YSYEKL. This CDR3 region has 16 residues. The CDR3 is CASRGLGDRRNYEQYF.

The chain links TRBV5-6 to TRBJ2-7; without DNA, the TCRdb call of TRBD2 cannot be checked. The CDR3 spans 16 residues. Germline loops: CDR1 SGHDT, CDR2 YYEEEE. CDR3 in amino acids: CASTLEGRGGQKWQYF.

V usage is TRBV7-9 and J usage is TRBJ2-3; TCRdb's D call of TRBD2 is untestable without DNA. The CDR3 length is 15 residues. Per the germline V gene, CDR1 is SEHNR and CDR2 is FQNEAQ (reference sequence). CDR3 sequence reads: CASSLLGTIKDTQYF. Complete variable domain (other parts from reference TRBV7-9 and TRBJ2-3): DTGVSQNPRHKITKRGQNVTFRCDPISEHNRLYWYRQTLGQGPEFLTYFQNEAQLEKSRLLSDRFSAERPKGSFSTLEIQRTEQGDSAMYLCASSLLGTIKDTQYFGPGTRLTVL.

The V call is TRBV6-6, the J call TRBJ2-4; TCRdb's D gene call, TRBD2, goes unchecked for lack of DNA. The CDR3 runs to 16 residues. Germline V gene lookup returns CDR1 MNHNY and CDR2 SVGAGI (reference sequence). Here the CDR3 reads CASSDPSGLAKNIQYF.

The rearrangement links TRBV21-1 to TRBJ2-1; checking the TCRdb D call of TRBD1 is not possible without DNA. TRBV21-1 is flagged as a pseudogene. The CDR3 has 17 amino acids. CDR3 amino acids: CASSKRRGHLSYNEQFF.

The chain couples TRBV5-5 to TRBJ2-2; TCRdb indicates TRBD2, and absent DNA this call remains unverified. The CDR3 runs 16 residues. CDR1 SGHKS and CDR2 YYEKEE come from the germline V gene (reference sequence). The CDR3 loop is CASSSIAGDVTGELFF.

CDR3 loop: CSVGGRVSGELFF. The gene calls are TRBV29-1 and TRBJ2-2. The CDR3 loop spans 13 amino acids. Germline CDR1 is SQVTM and CDR2 is ANQGSEA.

The chain uses TRBV6-2 or TRBV6-3 and TRBJ1-5; TCRdb gives TRBD1 as the D gene, but with no DNA this cannot be confirmed. Germline assignment: CDR1 MNHEY and CDR2 SVGEGT. This CDR3 region has 18 residues. CDR3 sequence reads: CASRRAWADSNSNQPQHF.

V and J are TRBV7-6 and TRBJ1-1. Germline assignment: CDR1 SGHVS and CDR2 FNYEAQ. This CDR3 comprises 13 residues. This chain's CDR3 is CASSLNRKSEAFF.

The genes are TRBV12-3 or TRBV12-4 and TRBJ2-1; TCRdb reports TRBD2, a call that lacks DNA to check it against. The length of the CDR3 is 15 residues. This CDR3 is CASSLVGLAGNEQFF.